Listed here is a single T cell receptor beta chain. Its specificity is not known. This record belongs to a study of graft-versus-host responses after intestinal transplantation. Turning to the study itself: Uniformly, recipients were administered anti-thymocyte globulin induction with subsequent tacrolimus and steroids for approximately 3 years.

Sequenced by immunoSEQ multiplex PCR; TCRdb stores in-frame clones only, minus some. This sample has about 90,000 clones, with around 89% found just once. The CDR3 extends over 16 amino acids. V lost 4 bases and J 1 base, leaving 16 bases between the germline ends. Germline-derived CDR1 and CDR2 are LGHNA and YNFKEQ. Study conclusions and caveats: Early post-transplant declines in HvG were associated with peak levels of circulating GvH clones.

The TCR originated in a human donor who was the organ donor for an intestinal transplant. The V call is TRBV4-2, the J call TRBJ1-1; a possible D gene is TRBD1 (5 bases). The sample was unstimulated CD4+ T cells sorted from spleen or lymph node cells, taken before transplant. CDR3 sequence: CASSPQGVAANTEAFF. The CDR3 nucleotides are TGTGCCAGCAGCCCCCAGGGTGTAGCTGCGAACACTGAAGCTTTCTTT.